The T cell receptor beta chain under discussion was sequenced for a study of OX40 agonist ivuxolimab in advanced cancers. The study in broad terms: Ivuxolimab was a fully human IgG2 agonistic monoclonal antibody targeting the costimulatory receptor OX40 (CD134). The paper covers the monotherapy dose-escalation part of the phase I ivuxolimab trial, which included N ≈ 57 patients. Of the approximately 50 patients in dose escalation, around 19 had hepatocellular carcinoma, some 15 had melanoma, 9 had renal cell carcinoma and 9 had head and neck cancer. Partial responses occurred in three dose-escalation patients, of whom one had hepatocellular carcinoma and two had cutaneous melanoma. Intravenous ivuxolimab was administered to patients every 2 weeks at six dose levels: 0.01, 0.1, 0.3, 1.5, 3 and 10 mg/kg. Patients were allowed to have had prior anti-PD-1, anti-PD-L1 or anti-CTLA-4 therapy, and around two fifths of the dose-escalation patients had been treated with checkpoint inhibitors. The purpose of peripheral TCRbeta sequencing was to test whether ivuxolimab changed TCR sequence diversity and led to clonal T-cell expansion. In the dose-escalation cohort, 82.7% of patients were male, and the mean age was around 60 years, with a range of about 23 to 90. Paper-wide results and their limitations: Antigen specificity was not determined for the clonally expanded peripheral T cells. In partial responders in the 0.1-3.0 mg/kg groups, normalized peripheral clonal expansion was found to be among the lowest, especially among CD8+ T cells. After ivuxolimab, expanded clones were on average more numerous among CD8+ T cells than among CD4+ T cells. At doses of 0.1 to 3.0 mg/kg, clonal expansion of both CD4+ and CD8+ T cells in blood was seen between baseline and week 6. Low levels of normalized T-cell clonal expansion were also seen in some nonresponding patients.

For sequencing of the TCRbeta CDR3 region, genomic DNA was extracted from the sorted cells. The immunoSEQ Assay was used for sequencing of TCRbeta CDR3 regions. In its TCRdb copy, this immuneACCESS table keeps in-frame sequences only and misses some clones. Where compared with another copy, unresolved V genes explain less than half of these, and the others have no known cause. This sample has more than 25,000 clones in its table, and more than 75% of those were observed once. About 25% of the sample rests with the top ten. Patients with autoimmune disease history or receiving systemic immunosuppression were excluded from the trial. In every dose cohort, peripheral blood was drawn for TCR sequencing at baseline, cycle 4 day 1, and cycle 7 day 1. The samples were drawn from a first-in-human, open-label, multicenter phase I dose-escalation trial of ivuxolimab. Adults with locally advanced or metastatic head and neck squamous cell, hepatocellular, melanoma or renal cell carcinoma were enrolled in the trial. Before TCR sequencing, CD4+ T cells and CD8+ T cells from peripheral blood were sorted into separate populations.

The CDR3 contains 15 residues, cysteine and phenylalanine counted. Just the 45-base CDR3 DNA is kept, in frame starting at base 1. CDR1 MNHNS and CDR2 SASEGT are derived from the germline V gene. V sheds 1 base and J sheds 7 bases, leaving 16 bases between their ends. Worth noting for this clone: It has no known antigen specificity. Base qualities are not at hand, and no much larger clone is one base apart.

The chain was built from TRBV6-1 and TRBJ1-2; perhaps TRBD1 is the D gene, with 5 bases matching. Here the sequenced sample was CD4+ or CD8+ T cells sorted from blood, taken in a trial of the OX40 agonist ivuxolimab. The TCR was taken from an adult with an advanced solid tumor such as melanoma, head and neck, liver or kidney cancer. This receptor has the CDR3 CASSEEAGKAIGYTF. The bases read TGTGCCAGCAGTGAAGAAGCAGGGAAGGCTATTGGCTACACCTTC.